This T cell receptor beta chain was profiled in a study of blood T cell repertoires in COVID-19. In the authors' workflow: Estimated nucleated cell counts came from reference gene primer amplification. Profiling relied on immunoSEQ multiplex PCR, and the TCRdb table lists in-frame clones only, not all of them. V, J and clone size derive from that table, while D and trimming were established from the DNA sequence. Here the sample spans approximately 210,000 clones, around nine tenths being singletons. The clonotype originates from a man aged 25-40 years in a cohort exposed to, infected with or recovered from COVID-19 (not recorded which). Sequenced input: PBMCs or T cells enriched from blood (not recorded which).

The CDR3 region is CASSYRDSMNTEAFF. The DNA of the CDR3 is TGCGCCAGCAGCTACAGGGATTCTATGAACACTGAAGCTTTCTTT. The genes are TRBV5-1 and TRBJ1-1; perhaps TRBD1 as D (6 bases). Trimming cost V 3 bases and J 0 bases, with 12 bases left between them. Germline CDR1 reads SGHRS; CDR2 reads YFSETQ. The CDR3 totals 15 residues.